A single sample is the source of the 30 T cell receptor beta chains below, sequenced in a study of CD8 T cells in Susac syndrome. With random hexamers, roughly 0.45 to 1 ug RNA was reverse transcribed. TCRdb fed the immunoSEQ multiplex PCR reads into MiXCR, producing one record per CDR3 protein. This sample carries around 190,000 distinct CDR3 sequences, about 93% of them seen once, and the ten largest clones take 0.1%. Sequencing was done on a sample of CD4+ T cells from PBMCs. All receptors derive from a human donor in good health.

J is TRBJ1-6 and V is TRBV7-2; tentative D call: TRBD1 (6 bases). V shed 8 bases and J shed 10 bases, with 18 bases lying between them. Looked up from germline, CDR1 is SGHTA and CDR2 is FQGNSA. CDR3 length: 14 amino acids. This CDR3 reads CASHQRAGASPLHF. The DNA of the CDR3 is TGTGCCAGCCACCAAAGGGCAGGGGCCTCACCCCTCCACTTT.

The V call is TRBV20-1, the J call TRBJ2-5; 7 bases are shared with TRBD1. Germline V gene data show CDR1 as DFQATT and CDR2 as SNEGSKA (reference sequence). V lost 6 bases, J lost 1 base, and 5 bases stayed unmatched. CDR3 length equals 13 residues. The chain's CDR3 is CSAPGQLQETQYF. CDR3 coding DNA: TGCAGTGCCCCGGGACAGCTCCAAGAGACCCAGTACTTC.

This chain joins TRBV6-1 and TRBJ1-2; unclear D gene. Trimming took 1 base from V and 8 from J, leaving 14 bases between them. Germline V gene data show CDR1 as MNHNS and CDR2 as SASEGT. This CDR3 region has 14 residues. The CDR3 region is CASSEGGVRLGYTF. CDR3 in DNA: TGTGCCAGCAGTGAAGGGGGAGTTCGTTTGGGCTACACCTTC.

This chain joins TRBV6-2 or TRBV6-3 and TRBJ2-1; D is unresolved. The CDR3 has 14 amino acids. The V end was cut by 2 bases, the J end by 7 bases, with 12 bases between. CDR1 is MNHEY and CDR2 is SVGEGT in the germline V gene. CDR3 region: CASSYRQVRNEQFF. Here the CDR3 DNA reads TGTGCCAGCAGTTACCGGCAGGTCAGGAATGAGCAGTTCTTC.

Comments on this clonotype: One end of the junction fails to match germline, which may point to a read error. V gene TRBV5-5 combines with J gene TRBJ1-1; D is perhaps TRBD1 (6 bases). Looked up from germline, CDR1 is SGHKS and CDR2 is YYEKEE (reference sequence). The CDR3 length is 15 residues. In nucleotides, the CDR3 is TGTGCCAGCACCTTGGCCAGGGGATGGAACACTGAAGCTTTCTTT. Translating gives CASTLARGWNTEAFF. The full variable domain, completed using reference TRBV5-5 and TRBJ1-1, is DAGVTQSPTHLIKTRGQQVTLRCSPISGHKSVSWYQQVLGQGPQFIFQYYEKEERGRGNFPDRFSARQFPNYSSELNVNALLLGDSALYLCASTLARGWNTEAFFGQGTRLTVV.

The V gene is TRBV23-1, the J gene TRBJ1-2; 7 nucleotides match TRBD1. TRBV23-1 is placed among ORFs of uncertain function. The CDR3 totals 13 residues. Trimming cost V 8 bases and J 5 bases; bases outside gene matches: 8. CDR3 protein: CASETGAGYGYTF. The CDR3 bases are TGCGCCAGCGAAACAGGGGCGGGGTATGGCTACACCTTC.

CDR3 in amino acids: CASSTKTGWTEAFF. The CDR3 nucleotides read TGTGCCAGTAGTACAAAGACAGGGTGGACTGAAGCTTTCTTT. V gene TRBV19 combines with J gene TRBJ1-1; 7 nucleotides line up with TRBD1. This CDR3 has 14 residues. Germline-derived CDR1 and CDR2 are LNHDA and SQIVND (reference sequence). Losses at the gene ends were 4 bases for V and 5 bases for J; bases not matched to a gene: 7.

V is TRBV19 and J is TRBJ2-5, with D tentatively TRBD2 (7 bases). V was clipped by 4 bases and J by 2 bases, with 17 bases between them. CDR1 is LNHDA and CDR2 is SQIVND in the germline V gene (reference sequence). This CDR3 spans 16 amino acids. The CDR3 loop reads CASSSPRGRGQETQYF. The CDR3 bases are TGTGCCAGTAGTAGCCCCCGGGGGAGGGGGCAAGAGACCCAGTACTTC.

V gene TRBV7-8 combines with J gene TRBJ2-7, with 7 positions matching TRBD1. V was pared by 1 base and J by 7 bases, with 1 base of the junction left unmatched. CDR1 is SGHVS and CDR2 is FQNEAQ in the germline V gene. CDR3 size: 12 residues. The CDR3 DNA is TGTGCCAGCAGCTTAGGGACAGGTGAGCAGTACGTC. It specifies CASSLGTGEQYV.

J is TRBJ2-5 and V is TRBV5-1, with D possibly matching TRBD1 (6 bases). V lost 3 bases, J lost 1 base, and 10 bases lay in between. From germline, CDR1 is SGHRS and CDR2 YFSETQ. This CDR3 is built from 14 residues. The CDR3 DNA is TGCGCCAGCAGCTGGTCGGACAGCCAAGAGACCCAGTACTTC. It encodes CASSWSDSQETQYF.

The chain couples TRBV29-1 to TRBJ2-7; 9 bases line up with TRBD1. J lost 7 bases, V lost 7 bases, and 14 bases had no gene match. Per germline, CDR1 SQVTM and CDR2 ANQGSEA. The CDR3 is made up of 14 amino acids. The DNA for the CDR3 is TGCAGCGCCACCCAGGGGACAGGGAAAGGAGAGCAGTACGTC. As protein: CSATQGTGKGEQYV.

The V call is TRBV12-3 or TRBV12-4, the J call TRBJ1-6; D uncertain. The CDR3 runs 11 residues. V shed 6 bases and J shed 14 bases, with 11 bases lying between them. This CDR3 is CASSLRETLHF. Written as DNA, the CDR3 is TGTGCCAGCAGCCTCCGAGAAACCCTCCACTTT.

This chain links TRBV6-2 or TRBV6-3 with TRBJ1-6; 7 nucleotides align to TRBD1. Germline V gene lookup returns CDR1 MNHEY and CDR2 SVGEGT. V was clipped by 5 bases and J by 8 bases; unmatched bases: 12. CDR3 size: 16 residues. The CDR3 DNA sequence: TGTGCCAGCAGTACTTATCGACAGGGCGAGTATTCACCCCTCCACTTT. Translation gives CASSTYRQGEYSPLHF.

The gene calls are TRBV30 and TRBJ2-7; the D is unclear. The CDR3 runs 11 residues. Germline V gives CDR1 GTSNPN, CDR2 SVGIG (reference sequence). V was trimmed by 1 base and J by 2 bases, leaving 3 bases between them. DNA for the CDR3: TGTGCCTGGAGTGGAACCTACGAGCAGTACTTC. It yields the protein CAWSGTYEQYF. Full variable domain (rest looked up from reference TRBV30 and TRBJ2-7): SQTIHQWPATLVQPVGSPLSLECTVEGTSNPNLYWYRQAAGRGLQLLFYSVGIGQISSEVPQNLSASRPQDRQFILSSKKLLLSDSGFYLCAWSGTYEQYFGPGTRLTVT.

The chain recombines TRBV14 with TRBJ2-4; D unclear. Germline-derived CDR1 and CDR2 are SGHDN and FVKESK. The CDR3 is 11 residues long. Between the trimmed V and J ends, which lost 2 bases and 8 bases, there was a span of 4 bases. As DNA, the CDR3 is TGTGCCAGCAGCCAAACGGACATTCAGTACTTC. Protein product: CASSQTDIQYF. The variable domain in full, with the rest retrieved from reference TRBV14 and TRBJ2-4, is EAGVTQFPSHSVIEKGQTVTLRCDPISGHDNLYWYRRVMGKEIKFLLHFVKESKQDESGMPNNRFLAERTGGTYSTLKVQPAELEDSGVYFCASSQTDIQYFGAGTRLSVL.

This rearrangement joins TRBV4-2 to TRBJ2-2, with 9 bases fitting TRBD1. This CDR3 contains 14 residues. Germline values: CDR1 LGHNA, CDR2 YNFKEQ. The J segment lost 6 bases and the V segment lost 3 bases, leaving 2 bases of the junction unmatched. The CDR3 DNA reads TGTGCCAGCAGCCAGAGACAGGGGGCCGGGGAGCTGTTTTTT. It translates to CASSQRQGAGELFF.

In DNA form, the CDR3 reads TGTGCCAGCAGTGTTAATCAGCCCCAGCATTTT. Amino acids: CASSVNQPQHF. The V call is TRBV28, the J call TRBJ1-5; D gene ambiguous. V lost 5 bases and J lost 4, with 3 bases in between. Germline assignment: CDR1 MDHEN and CDR2 SYDVKM. This CDR3 has 11 residues.

This chain uses TRBV30 with TRBJ2-6, with D unclear. The CDR3 sequence is 14 residues long. The germline V gene encodes CDR1 GTSNPN and CDR2 SVGIG (reference sequence). The V gene lost 0 bases and the J gene lost 2 bases, with 5 bases spanning the gap. The CDR3 protein is CAWSVQAGANVLTF. The CDR3 nucleotides read TGTGCCTGGAGTGTACAAGCTGGGGCCAACGTCCTGACTTTC.

This clonotype turned up a few times. V usage is TRBV29-1 and J usage is TRBJ2-1; the match to TRBD2 covers 7 bases. V was clipped by 4 bases and J by 3 bases; unmatched bases: 3. This CDR3 is built from 13 residues. From germline, CDR1 is SQVTM and CDR2 ANQGSEA. The CDR3 region is CSVGLADYNEQFF. CDR3 nucleotide sequence: TGCAGCGTTGGGCTAGCGGACTACAATGAGCAGTTCTTC.

This clonotype was recorded a few times. The chain links TRBV7-6 to TRBJ1-1; D gene unclear. The CDR3 covers 14 residues. The V gene lost 1 base and the J gene lost 2 bases, with 8 bases spanning the gap. Germline V CDR1 and CDR2: SGHVS, FNYEAQ. CDR3 in DNA: TGTGCCAGCAGCTTAGAGCCGGTAAACACTGAAGCTTTCTTT. Its protein product is CASSLEPVNTEAFF.

The CDR3 DNA is TGTGCCAGCAGCTCAGGGGGCGCCGGTTTGGCCAAAAACATTCAGTACTTC. It encodes CASSSGGAGLAKNIQYF. V is TRBV6-1 and J is TRBJ2-4; 8 bases line up with TRBD1. Germline V gene sequence: CDR1 MNHNS, CDR2 SASEGT. V lost 6 bases and J lost 1; bases outside the gene matches: 11. The length of the CDR3 is 17 residues.

This rearrangement joins TRBV6-1 to TRBJ1-1; D is unclear. Trimming removed 0 bases from V and 0 bases from J, with 14 bases in between. CDR3 length: 17 amino acids. CDR1 and CDR2 (germline): MNHNS, SASEGT. Here the CDR3 DNA reads TGTGCCAGCAGTGAAGCGCTTCGTTGGAGAATGAACACTGAAGCTTTCTTT. The encoded protein is CASSEALRWRMNTEAFF.

V is TRBV29-1 and J is TRBJ1-3; D remains ambiguous. V lost 4 bases, J lost 1 base, and 8 bases lay in between. Germline values: CDR1 SQVTM, CDR2 ANQGSEA. The length of the CDR3 is 13 residues. CDR3 in amino acids: CSVVTRSGNTIYF. The DNA for the CDR3 is TGCAGCGTTGTGACCAGATCTGGAAACACCATATATTTT.

The chain joins TRBV28 to TRBJ1-2; a weak D match, TRBD1 (5 bases). The CDR3 has 14 amino acids. Trimming cost V 6 bases and J 4 bases, with 15 bases left between them. CDR1 is MDHEN and CDR2 is SYDVKM in the germline V gene. The CDR3 bases are TGTGCCAGCAGCCGCCCGGGGGTAGGCTATGGCTACACCTTC. As protein: CASSRPGVGYGYTF.

The chain links TRBV29-1 to TRBJ1-5; TRBD1 matches 7 bases. The V segment lost 5 bases and the J segment 2 bases; nucleotides outside the gene matches: 6. There are 14 residues in the CDR3. Germline V gene sequence: CDR1 SQVTM, CDR2 ANQGSEA. CDR3 in amino acids: CSVLPTGGNQPQHF. The CDR3 coding sequence is TGCAGCGTTTTACCTACAGGGGGCAATCAGCCCCAGCATTTT.

This sequence joins TRBV30 and TRBJ1-2; D is possibly TRBD1 (5 bases). V was clipped by 2 bases and J by 7 bases, with 8 bases between them. Germline values: CDR1 GTSNPN, CDR2 SVGIG (reference sequence). The CDR3 sequence is 11 residues long. CDR3: CAWSLGGGYTF. The DNA for the CDR3 is TGTGCCTGGAGTCTCGGGGGTGGCTACACCTTC.

V is TRBV7-3 and J is TRBJ2-3; 11 nucleotides line up with TRBD2. CDR1 and CDR2 from the germline V gene are SGHTA and FQGTGA. This CDR3 has 17 residues. The trim removed 2 bases at V and 5 bases at J, leaving 9 bases unmatched. The CDR3 nucleotides are TGTGCCAGCAGCTTACAGGGGCTAGCGGGGGGAATAGATACGCAGTATTTT. Protein: CASSLQGLAGGIDTQYF.

As DNA, the CDR3 is TGTGCCAGCAGCTTATCGAGCGGCCTTAGCTCCTACGAGCAGTACTTC. Translated: CASSLSSGLSSYEQYF. This sequence joins TRBV7-2 and TRBJ2-7; D may be TRBD2 (5 bases). CDR3 length equals 16 residues. Trimming removed 2 bases from V and 0 bases from J, with 14 bases in between. Germline V gene sequence: CDR1 SGHTA, CDR2 FQGNSA.

The chain links TRBV6-1 to TRBJ2-2; TRBD2 aligns across 11 bases. This CDR3 has 16 residues. Germline V gives CDR1 MNHNS, CDR2 SASEGT. V dropped 6 bases and J dropped 4; count of bases not matched to a gene: 7. Here the CDR3 reads CASRSSGGLITGELFF. The DNA of the CDR3 is TGTGCCAGCAGATCTAGCGGGGGGCTCATCACCGGGGAGCTGTTTTTT.

The V gene is TRBV6-5, the J gene TRBJ1-1; D possibly corresponds to TRBD1 (6 bases). The V gene's germline CDR1 is MNHEY and CDR2 SVGAGI. V dropped 3 bases and J dropped 0 bases, with 17 bases sitting between them. The CDR3 spans 17 residues. CDR3 in DNA: TGTGCCAGCAGTTATGGGGGGGGCAGGTTGGTGAACACTGAAGCTTTCTTT. It specifies CASSYGGGRLVNTEAFF.